The 15 T cell receptor beta chains presented below share a single source sample, sequenced in a study of blood T cell repertoires in COVID-19. Sequencing used immunoSEQ multiplex PCR; TCRdb keeps in-frame clones, though not all of them. Seen here are approximately 220,000 clones, about 80% observed once, and the top ten hold roughly 1.3%. Sequenced sample: PBMCs or T cells enriched from blood (not recorded which). These receptor sequences come from a woman aged 40-49 years with acute COVID-19.

This chain joins TRBV30 and TRBJ1-2, with 11 bases fitting TRBD1. V shed 3 bases, J shed 7 bases, and the junction held 10 bases outside the gene matches. This CDR3 is built from 15 residues. Per the germline V gene, CDR1 is GTSNPN and CDR2 is SVGIG (reference sequence). The CDR3 loop reads CAWSLPRTGGFGYTF. The CDR3 bases are TGTGCCTGGAGCCTCCCGCGGACAGGGGGCTTTGGCTACACCTTC.

This chain links TRBV5-6 with TRBJ2-7, with 9 positions matching TRBD1. This CDR3 comprises 15 residues. Losses at the gene ends were 0 bases for V and 4 bases for J; bases not matched to a gene: 5. Germline CDR1 reads SGHDT; CDR2 reads YYEEEE. CDR3 protein: CASSLEQGALYEQYF. The CDR3 region has the DNA TGTGCCAGCAGCTTGGAACAGGGGGCTCTTTACGAGCAGTACTTC.

The gene calls are TRBV14 and TRBJ1-2; D gene unclear. V was cut by 0 bases and J by 8 bases, with 13 bases left in between. CDR1 is SGHDN and CDR2 is FVKESK in the germline V gene. The CDR3 sequence is 14 residues long. The CDR3 DNA sequence: TGTGCCAGCAGCCAAGATTTAGCCCCGGAGGGCTACACCTTC. Protein product: CASSQDLAPEGYTF.

The chain has TRBV5-8 and TRBJ2-1, with D tentatively TRBD1 (5 bases). Germline CDR1 reads SGHTS; CDR2 reads YDEGEE. With 0 bases removed from V and 14 bases from J, the gap between germline ends came to 9 bases. This CDR3 has 11 amino acids. Here the CDR3 DNA reads TGTGCCAGCAGCTTGGTCAGGGAAAAGTTCTTC. It translates to CASSLVREKFF.

The chain carries TRBV9 and TRBJ1-6; a weak D match, TRBD1 (6 bases). In germline, CDR1 is SGDLS, CDR2 YYNGEE. Trimming left V 4 bases short and J 4 bases short, with 21 bases between. CDR3 length: 18 residues. As DNA, the CDR3 is TGTGCCAGCAGCCCCACTCCGGACAGCCTGTTTTATAATTCACCCCTCCACTTT. The encoded protein is CASSPTPDSLFYNSPLHF. Based on the CDR3 plus reference TRBV9 and TRBJ1-6, the full variable domain is DSGVTQTPKHLITATGQRVTLRCSPRSGDLSVYWYQQSLDQGLQFLIQYYNGEERAKGNILERFSAQQFPDLHSELNLSSLELGDSALYFCASSPTPDSLFYNSPLHFGNGTRLTVT.

V gene TRBV5-4 combines with J gene TRBJ1-1; the D gene is possibly TRBD1 (5 bases). Trimming removed 0 bases from V and 0 bases from J, with 12 bases in between. Germline V CDR1 and CDR2: SGHNT, YYREEE (reference sequence). The CDR3 length is 16 residues. CDR3 region: CASSLGRGTMNTEAFF. CDR3 coding DNA: TGTGCCAGCAGCTTGGGGCGGGGGACCATGAACACTGAAGCTTTCTTT.

The gene calls are TRBV7-2 and TRBJ2-5; D possibly corresponds to TRBD2 (6 bases). The germline CDR1 and CDR2 sequences are SGHTA and FQGNSA. This CDR3 comprises 14 residues. The V gene lost 5 bases and the J gene lost 5 bases, with 15 bases spanning the gap. CDR3 DNA sequence: TGTGCCAGCAGCAGGTCCGGGGCGGGGGAGACCCAGTACTTC. It yields the protein CASSRSGAGETQYF.

This sequence joins TRBV5-4 and TRBJ2-5; 10 nucleotides line up with TRBD2. Losses at the gene ends were 4 bases for V and 3 bases for J; bases not matched to a gene: 3. Per germline, CDR1 SGHNT and CDR2 YYREEE (reference sequence). The CDR3 runs 14 residues. The CDR3 DNA follows: TGTGCCAGCAGCCCTGGACTAGCGGAAGAGACCCAGTACTTC. Its protein is CASSPGLAEETQYF. Using reference TRBV5-4 and TRBJ2-5 for the parts outside the CDR3, the full variable domain is ETGVTQSPTHLIKTRGQQVTLRCSSQSGHNTVSWYQQALGQGPQFIFQYYREEENGRGNFPPRFSGLQFPNYSSELNVNALELDDSALYLCASSPGLAEETQYFGPGTRLLVL.

V gene TRBV12-3 or TRBV12-4 combines with J gene TRBJ2-1; D is perhaps TRBD2 (5 bases). CDR3 size: 12 residues. Deletions cut 7 bases from V and 13 bases from J, with 17 bases between. The CDR3 sequence: CASTSLTDSQFF. CDR3 nucleotide sequence: TGTGCCAGCACCTCCCTGACGGACTCTCAGTTCTTC.

The chain links TRBV10-2 to TRBJ2-2; D gene unclear. From germline, CDR1 is WSHSY and CDR2 SAAADI. This CDR3 has 14 amino acids. The V end lost 0 bases, the J end lost 8 bases, and 10 bases lay between the germline ends. CDR3 sequence reads: CASSESAYRGELFF. The CDR3 DNA reads as TGCGCCAGCAGTGAGTCCGCATACCGGGGGGAGCTGTTTTTT.

V usage is TRBV5-8 and J usage is TRBJ2-7; the match to TRBD1 covers 10 bases. Germline loops: CDR1 SGHTS, CDR2 YDEGEE. V lost 7 bases to trimming and J lost 4 bases; unmatched junction nucleotides: 2. The CDR3 extends over 12 amino acids. The CDR3 bases are TGTGCCAGCCGGGACAGGGGATACGAGCAGTACTTC. Amino acid sequence: CASRDRGYEQYF.

The rearrangement links TRBV7-8 to TRBJ1-4, with TRBD1 identical over 7 bases. V lost 5 bases to trimming and J lost 3 bases; unmatched junction nucleotides: 3. The CDR3 length is 14 residues. Germline V gene sequence: CDR1 SGHVS, CDR2 FQNEAQ. DNA for the CDR3: TGTGCCAGCAGCGCCAGGGGGGCTAATGAAAAACTGTTTTTT. It specifies CASSARGANEKLFF.

The chain carries TRBV30 and TRBJ2-3; D perhaps matches TRBD2 (5 bases). The germline V gene encodes CDR1 GTSNPN and CDR2 SVGIG (reference sequence). The CDR3 consists of 11 residues. With 5 bases removed from V and 5 bases from J, the gap between germline ends came to 8 bases. The CDR3 sequence is CAWLEGDTQYF. CDR3 DNA sequence: TGTGCCTGGCTCGAGGGAGATACGCAGTATTTT.

The rearrangement uses TRBV3-1 (or the pseudogene TRBV3-2) and TRBJ2-7; 8 bases agree with TRBD2. This CDR3 contains 16 residues. The germline V gene encodes CDR1 LGHDT and CDR2 YNNKEL (reference sequence). The V gene end was trimmed by 1 base and the J gene end by 6 bases; junction bases not matched to a gene: 11. CDR3 protein: CASSQVGISGISEQYF. DNA of the CDR3: TGTGCCAGCAGCCAAGTAGGTATTAGCGGGATTAGCGAGCAGTACTTC.

The rearrangement joins TRBV11-2 to TRBJ1-1, with a weak D call TRBD1 (5 bases). Trimming stripped 5 bases from V and 1 base from J, with 14 bases between. Germline loops: CDR1 SGHAT, CDR2 FQNNGV. The CDR3 loop spans 15 amino acids. CDR3 residues: CASSKETGPNTEAFF. CDR3 in DNA: TGTGCCAGCAGCAAAGAAACAGGACCGAACACTGAAGCTTTCTTT.